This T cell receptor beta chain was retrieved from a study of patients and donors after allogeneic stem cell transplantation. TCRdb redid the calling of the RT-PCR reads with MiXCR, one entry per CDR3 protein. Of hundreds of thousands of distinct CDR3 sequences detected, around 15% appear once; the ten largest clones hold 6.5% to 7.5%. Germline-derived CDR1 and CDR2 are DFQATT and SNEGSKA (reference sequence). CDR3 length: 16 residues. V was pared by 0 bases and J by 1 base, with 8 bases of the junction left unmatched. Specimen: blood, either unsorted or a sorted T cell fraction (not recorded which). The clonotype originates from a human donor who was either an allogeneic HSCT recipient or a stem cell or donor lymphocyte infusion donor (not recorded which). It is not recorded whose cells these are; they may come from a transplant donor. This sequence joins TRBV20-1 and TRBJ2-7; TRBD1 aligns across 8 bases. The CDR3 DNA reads TGCAGTGCTAGAGATTCCGAGACAGGGGTTTCCTACGAGCAGTACTTC. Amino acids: CSARDSETGVSYEQYF.